Following are 21 T cell receptor beta chains from one sample sequenced in a study of T-cell reconstitution after alpha-beta-depleted transplantation in children. Researchers prepared the TCRbeta library using unique molecular identifiers, the study reports. TCRdb ran MiXCR on the PCR reads and lists one entry per CDR3 protein. The sample comprises over 150,000 distinct CDR3 sequences, roughly 15% of which are singletons, and roughly 13% rests with the top ten. The material sequenced was PBMCs from the stem cell graft donor, taken from the stem cell graft. The receptor source for this set is a human donor who donated a stem cell graft to a child with acute lymphoblastic leukemia.

The table lists this clonotype with many counts. The genes are TRBV5-1 and TRBJ2-3, with D perhaps TRBD1 (6 bases). Trimming cost V 6 bases and J 6 bases, with 14 bases left between them. Germline CDR1 SGHRS, CDR2 YFSETQ. This CDR3 spans 13 amino acids. The CDR3, as DNA: TGCGCCAGCAATCCTTCAGGGGTGGATACGCAGTATTTT. Its translation: CASNPSGVDTQYF.

This clonotype was seen many times. The chain employs TRBV29-1 and TRBJ1-2, with 7 bases identical to TRBD1. Per germline, CDR1 SQVTM and CDR2 ANQGSEA. The CDR3 length is 16 residues. The V and J ends lost 4 bases and 1 base, in that order; junction bases with no gene match: 12. CDR3 sequence reads: CSVAGRPGGSNYGYTF. The CDR3 nucleotides read TGCAGCGTTGCGGGAAGGCCAGGGGGAAGTAACTATGGCTACACCTTC.

This clonotype showed up many times. This rearrangement joins TRBV5-1 to TRBJ2-5; unclear D gene. This CDR3 is built from 14 residues. The ends were cut back, 0 bases at V and 3 bases at J, with 9 bases in the middle. The germline V gene encodes CDR1 SGHRS and CDR2 YFSETQ. CDR3 amino acids: CASSLEVGKETQYF. The DNA of the CDR3 is TGCGCCAGCAGCTTGGAGGTGGGAAAAGAGACCCAGTACTTC.

With regard to this clonotype: A read error may produce the germline difference seen at one junction end. V gene TRBV19 combines with J gene TRBJ2-3, with TRBD2 matching over 7 bases. CDR3 length equals 13 residues. Germline assignment: CDR1 LNHDA and CDR2 SQIVND (reference sequence). The CDR3 sequence is CASSSTSRDSQYF. The DNA for the CDR3 is TGTGCCAGTAGTTCGACTAGCAGAGATTCGCAGTATTTT.

The V and J genes are TRBV19 and TRBJ2-1, with D hard to call. The CDR3 covers 18 residues. Between the trimmed V and J ends, which lost 3 bases and 8 bases, there was a span of 26 bases. Germline assignment: CDR1 LNHDA and CDR2 SQIVND (reference sequence). The CDR3 DNA is TGTGCCAGTAGTATGCCCTCAGCCCCGGTCGCCCTTAGGGATGAGCAGTTCTTC. This translates into CASSMPSAPVALRDEQFF.

This clonotype was picked up many times. This chain uses TRBV5-1 with TRBJ2-1; tentatively, D is TRBD1 (5 bases). CDR1 and CDR2 from the germline V gene are SGHRS and YFSETQ. The V and J ends lost 0 bases and 5 bases respectively, with 12 bases between them. This CDR3 has 15 amino acids. CDR3: CASSLGPTGNNEQFF. CDR3 bases: TGCGCCAGCAGCTTGGGACCTACAGGAAACAATGAGCAGTTCTTC.

This clonotype has ten or more counts. The rearrangement links TRBV12-3 or TRBV12-4 to TRBJ2-7; 10 bases line up with TRBD1. The trim removed 6 bases at V and 2 bases at J, leaving 4 bases unmatched. The CDR3 spans 14 residues. CDR3 in amino acids: CASRGQGIAYEQYF. In DNA, the CDR3 is TGTGCCAGCAGGGGACAGGGGATAGCCTACGAGCAGTACTTC.

At least ten counts were recorded for this clonotype. The V gene is TRBV11-2, the J gene TRBJ2-7; TRBD2 matches 8 bases. This CDR3 has 18 amino acids. With 5 bases clipped from V and 2 bases from J, the junction kept 17 bases outside the gene matches. Germline loops: CDR1 SGHAT, CDR2 FQNNGV. This CDR3 reads CASSPIRRGGRMPYEQYF. DNA of the CDR3: TGTGCCAGCAGCCCTATCCGCCGGGGCGGGAGGATGCCCTACGAGCAGTACTTC.

This clonotype was recorded many times. The chain has TRBV5-1 and TRBJ2-3; D is perhaps TRBD1 (6 bases). CDR3 length: 14 residues. Germline V CDR1 and CDR2: SGHRS, YFSETQ. V was shortened by 0 bases and J by 4 bases, with 9 bases between the two germline ends. The CDR3 DNA sequence: TGCGCCAGCAGCTTGGGGGGGCCATCAGATACGCAGTATTTT. It specifies CASSLGGPSDTQYF.

This chain joins TRBV20-1 and TRBJ1-5; TRBD1 matches at 9 bases. The CDR3 contains 17 residues. CDR1 and CDR2 from the germline V gene are DFQATT and SNEGSKA (reference sequence). With V trimmed by 1 base and J by 3 bases, 10 bases remained unmatched. In DNA, the CDR3 is TGCAGTGCTAGAGCTAACTCCGGGACAGGGTTCAATCAGCCCCAGCATTTT. It is translated as CSARANSGTGFNQPQHF.

In this sample, this clonotype turned up many times. The CDR3 spells CASRPGLAGENEQYF. DNA of the CDR3: TGTGCCAGCAGACCTGGACTAGCGGGAGAGAACGAGCAGTACTTC. The genes are TRBV12-3 or TRBV12-4 and TRBJ2-7, with 13 bases fitting TRBD2. The V gene end was trimmed by 6 bases and the J gene end by 5 bases; junction bases not matched to a gene: 7. The CDR3 extends over 15 amino acids.

This clonotype came up many times. The chain is built from TRBV11-2 and TRBJ2-3, with TRBD2 matching 13 bases. From germline, CDR1 is SGHAT and CDR2 FQNNGV. After removal of 6 bases from V and 4 bases from J, the junction contained 4 bases not matched to a gene. The CDR3 length is 15 residues. The CDR3 protein is CASRAGLAGADTQYF. The DNA of the CDR3 is TGTGCCAGCAGGGCCGGACTAGCGGGAGCAGATACGCAGTATTTT.

This clonotype was seen at least ten times. The gene calls are TRBV12-3 or TRBV12-4 and TRBJ1-2; no clear D. Trimming shortened V by 0 bases and J by 4 bases, and 9 bases separated the two germline ends. The CDR3 covers 14 residues. Here the CDR3 DNA reads TGTGCCAGCAGTTTAGCGCCTAAGTTCTATGGCTACACCTTC. This translates into CASSLAPKFYGYTF.

This clonotype has ten or more counts. The chain joins TRBV10-3 to TRBJ2-7, with 9 bases identical to TRBD1. Trimming took 6 bases from V and 9 from J; bases not matched to a gene: 12. The CDR3 runs 14 residues. Germline CDR1 and CDR2: ENHRY and SYGVKD. The CDR3 is CAIRGQGAPEGQYF. CDR3 coding DNA: TGTGCCATCAGGGGACAGGGAGCACCGGAGGGGCAGTACTTC.

This clonotype was found many times. The V and J genes are TRBV12-3 or TRBV12-4 and TRBJ1-2; D perhaps matches TRBD1 (6 bases). The CDR3 is 13 amino acids. V was trimmed by 3 bases and J by 4 bases, leaving 9 bases between them. The CDR3 is CASSLQGFYGYTF. The CDR3 DNA sequence: TGTGCCAGCAGTTTGCAGGGGTTCTATGGCTACACCTTC.

The chain joins TRBV29-1 to TRBJ1-5, with 11 bases lining up with TRBD1. CDR1 is SQVTM and CDR2 is ANQGSEA in the germline V gene. Trimming removed 7 bases from V and 4 bases from J; junction bases left unmatched: 9. CDR3 length: 15 residues. The CDR3 loop reads CSAASGTGGNQPQHF. The DNA for the CDR3 is TGCAGCGCGGCATCAGGGACAGGGGGGAATCAGCCCCAGCATTTT.

This clonotype was seen ten or more times. The chain joins TRBV6-5 to TRBJ2-3, with TRBD2 matching 7 bases. The CDR3 loop spans 15 amino acids. Germline lookup yields CDR1 MNHEY and CDR2 SVGAGI. The V segment lost 0 bases and the J segment 4 bases; nucleotides outside the gene matches: 4. The CDR3 coding sequence is TGTGCCAGCAGTTACTCATGGACTAGTGCAGATACGCAGTATTTT. Residues: CASSYSWTSADTQYF.

This clonotype has at least ten counts. This chain uses TRBV12-3 or TRBV12-4 with TRBJ2-1, with TRBD2 matching 13 bases. Germline trimming cut 3 bases from V and 8 bases from J; bases unmatched to any gene: 7. The CDR3 contains 16 residues. The CDR3 loop reads CASSFSGTSGKHEQFF. The CDR3, as DNA: TGTGCCAGCAGTTTTTCCGGGACTAGCGGGAAACATGAGCAGTTCTTC.

In its sample, this clonotype was seen many times. V usage is TRBV7-9 and J usage is TRBJ2-1; TRBD1 agrees at 7 bases. V shed 4 bases and J 7 bases; nucleotides not matched to a gene: 4. CDR3 length: 13 amino acids. Germline V gene lookup returns CDR1 SEHNR and CDR2 FQNEAQ (reference sequence). This CDR3 is CASSSRQGNEQFF. The CDR3 DNA reads as TGTGCCAGCAGCTCTAGACAGGGTAATGAGCAGTTCTTC.

The table lists this clonotype with a few counts. The chain employs TRBV20-1 and TRBJ2-7; 8 bases map to TRBD2. Looked up from germline, CDR1 is DFQATT and CDR2 is SNEGSKA (reference sequence). The V and J ends lost 3 bases and 3 bases, in that order; junction bases with no gene match: 7. The CDR3 spans 14 residues. Here the CDR3 reads CSASIPGRGYEQYF. The CDR3 coding sequence is TGCAGTGCTAGCATTCCCGGGAGGGGCTACGAGCAGTACTTC.

This clonotype was observed at least ten times. The rearrangement uses TRBV12-3 or TRBV12-4 and TRBJ1-1; D remains ambiguous. V lost 5 bases and J lost 4, with 11 bases in between. The CDR3 has 13 residues. CDR3: CASSKQQATEAFF. CDR3 in DNA: TGTGCCAGCAGTAAACAGCAAGCCACTGAAGCTTTCTTT.